Listed below are T cell receptor beta chains from one sample, sequenced in a study of blood T cell repertoires in COVID-19. Using immunoSEQ multiplex PCR, the repertoire was profiled, and TCRdb retains in-frame clones only, with some absent. The sample yields about 140,000 clones, 75% to 90% seen once. The material sequenced was PBMCs or T cells enriched from blood (not recorded which). The receptors originated from a man between 60 and 70 years old who had recovered from COVID-19. The CDR3 runs from the conserved cysteine through the conserved F or W. The D gene is left open where the match is weak. Where a row states a size, it is once, few, many or the class of an expanded clone; other rows omit it.

v_gene	j_gene	d_gene	len	abundance	CDR3nt	CDR3aa
TRBV6-2/TRBV6-3	TRBJ1-1	NA	15	NA	TGTGCCAGCAGTTCAGGGGAGGGGCATTGGACTGAAGCTTTCTTT	CASSSGEGHWTEAFF
TRBV5-6	TRBJ2-3	NA	13	NA	TGTGCCAGCAGCTTGACAGGGACAGATACGCAGTATTTT	CASSLTGTDTQYF
TRBV14	TRBJ1-4	TRBD1	13	NA	TGTGCCAGCAGCCTACCCAGGGGGGAAAAACTGTTTTTT	CASSLPRGEKLFF
TRBV5-1	TRBJ2-2	NA	13	few	TGCGCCAGCAGCCCCAAAGGGGCCGGGGAGCTGTTTTTT	CASSPKGAGELFF
TRBV9	TRBJ2-1	TRBD2	14	NA	TGTGCCAGCAGCTCTAGCGGGGCCTACAATGAGCAGTTCTTC	CASSSSGAYNEQFF
TRBV29-1	TRBJ1-1	NA	14	NA	TGCAGCGTCATACCGGGACATATTAACACTGAAGCTTTCTTT	CSVIPGHINTEAFF
TRBV10-1	TRBJ1-2	TRBD1	14	NA	TGCGCCAGCAGTCCCGGGACAGCACGGTATGGCTACACCTTC	CASSPGTARYGYTF
TRBV4-1	TRBJ2-7	NA	12	NA	TGCGCCAGCAGTAAGGGGCGCCACGAGCAGTACTTC	CASSKGRHEQYF
TRBV5-1	TRBJ2-5	TRBD2	15	NA	TGCGCCAGCAGCTTCAGCACTAGCGACCAAGAGACCCAGTACTTC	CASSFSTSDQETQYF
TRBV7-9	TRBJ1-6	TRBD1	14	NA	TGTGCCAGCAGTAACACAGGGGGCTACTCACCCCTCCACTTT	CASSNTGGYSPLHF
TRBV2	TRBJ2-5	TRBD1	15	NA	TGTGCCAGCAGTGCGGACAGGGGGCATGTAGAGACCCAGTACTTC	CASSADRGHVETQYF
TRBV3-1/TRBV3-2	TRBJ1-1	NA	13	NA	TGTGCCAGCAGCCAAGGCCCCGGCACTGAAGCTTTCTTT	CASSQGPGTEAFF
TRBV5-6	TRBJ2-2	TRBD2	18	NA	TGTGCCAGCAGCAAAGGACTAGCGGGAGCGGTGGGCACCGGGGAGCTGTTTTTT	CASSKGLAGAVGTGELFF
TRBV7-9	TRBJ2-2	TRBD2	17	NA	TGTGCCAGCAGCTTAGTCGCGGGAGCCCGCGACACCGGGGAGCTGTTTTTT	CASSLVAGARDTGELFF
TRBV18	TRBJ2-1	TRBD1	14	NA	TGTGCCAGCTCACCCCGGGACAGCCACAATGAGCAGTTCTTC	CASSPRDSHNEQFF
TRBV28	TRBJ1-2	NA	12	NA	TGTGCCAGCAGTTTGTTCCGGTATGGCTACACCTTC	CASSLFRYGYTF
TRBV15	TRBJ2-7	NA	14	NA	TGTGCCACCAGCAGAGGGGGGCAGGCCTACGAGCAGTACTTC	CATSRGGQAYEQYF
TRBV19	TRBJ2-7	TRBD2	15	few	TGTGCCAGCCGCCCCGGGCGGGAGACATCATACGAGCAGTACTTC	CASRPGRETSYEQYF
TRBV5-5	TRBJ1-2	NA	15	NA	TGTGCCAGCAGCTTGGCCCCCGGGACACCCTATGGCTACACCTTC	CASSLAPGTPYGYTF
TRBV14	TRBJ2-7	NA	13	NA	TGTGCCAGCAGCCAAGGACAGGAAGGCGAGCAGTACTTC	CASSQGQEGEQYF
TRBV23-1	TRBJ1-2	NA	14	NA	TGCGCCAGCAGTCGTCAGGGGAACGTATATGGCTACACCTTC	CASSRQGNVYGYTF
TRBV5-1	TRBJ1-1	NA	15	NA	TGCGCCAGCAGATATGACCGGAACGGGGGCACTGAAGCTTTCTTT	CASRYDRNGGTEAFF
TRBV10-1	TRBJ1-6	TRBD1	18	NA	TGCGCCAGCAGTGAGTCTAGGGGACAGACCCACCCGGATTCACCCCTCCACTTT	CASSESRGQTHPDSPLHF
TRBV28	TRBJ1-5	TRBD1	16	NA	TGTGCCAGCATCTCTCAGGGGACAGTATCGCATCAGCCCCAGCATTTT	CASISQGTVSHQPQHF
TRBV30	TRBJ2-5	NA	12	NA	TGTGCCTGGAGGAGCGGTCCCGAGACCCAGTACTTC	CAWRSGPETQYF
TRBV28	TRBJ1-4	TRBD1	14	NA	TGTGCCAGCAGACGGGGACAGGGCATTGAAAAACTGTTTTTT	CASRRGQGIEKLFF
TRBV5-6	TRBJ2-5	NA	12	once	TGTGCCAGCAGCGCAATTCCCGGGACCCAGTACTTC	CASSAIPGTQYF
TRBV11-2	TRBJ2-1	TRBD2	19	NA	TGTGCCAGCAGCTTAGGTGGACTAGCGGGGGAAGGGAGGTTCAATGAGCAGTTCTTC	CASSLGGLAGEGRFNEQFF
TRBV19	TRBJ2-2	TRBD1	16	NA	TGTGCCAGTAGTATCGGAACAGGGGGGAACACCGGGGAGCTGTTTTTT	CASSIGTGGNTGELFF
TRBV10-1	TRBJ2-7	NA	14	once	TGCGCCAGCAGTGAGTATCCGGGTACCTACGAGCAGTACTTC	CASSEYPGTYEQYF
TRBV11-2	TRBJ1-2	NA	15	once	TGTGCCAGCAGCCTAGCCGGGGTGGGCGGCTATGGCTACACCTTC	CASSLAGVGGYGYTF
TRBV29-1	TRBJ2-5	TRBD2	11	NA	TGCAGCGCCCGGACTAGTGGGACCCAGTACTTC	CSARTSGTQYF
TRBV5-6	TRBJ2-3	TRBD1	15	NA	TGTGCCAGCAGCTTTAGAACAGGGGGAACAGATACGCAGTATTTT	CASSFRTGGTDTQYF
TRBV19	TRBJ2-5	NA	18	NA	TGTGCCAGTAGTATTGCCCGAGCGGCAGGGGCCCTCGGAGAGACCCAGTACTTC	CASSIARAAGALGETQYF
TRBV20-1	TRBJ2-2	TRBD1	11	few	TGCAGTGCAACAGGACAGGTGGAGCTGTTTTTT	CSATGQVELFF
TRBV5-1	TRBJ2-3	TRBD1	16	NA	TGCGCCAGCACTTATGATGCCGGGACAGGGTCAGATACGCAGTATTTT	CASTYDAGTGSDTQYF
TRBV7-2	TRBJ2-1	NA	11	NA	TGTGCCAGCAGCCCCTCCGATGAGCAGTTCTTC	CASSPSDEQFF
TRBV6-4	TRBJ2-7	NA	14	NA	TGTGCCAGCGAGGAGACAGGATTTTCCTACGAGCAGTACTTC	CASEETGFSYEQYF
TRBV6-5	TRBJ1-5	TRBD1	15	NA	TGTGCCAGCAGTTACCTGGGACAGGGGCACGGGCCCCAGCATTTT	CASSYLGQGHGPQHF
TRBV27	TRBJ1-5	NA	15	NA	TGTGCCAGCAGTTTAAGGCAGGGGAGCAATCAGCCCCAGCATTTT	CASSLRQGSNQPQHF
TRBV5-1	TRBJ2-1	TRBD2	17	NA	TGCGCCAGCAGCTTCGGCCTAGCGGGGGGGCCGGGCAATGAGCAGTTCTTC	CASSFGLAGGPGNEQFF
TRBV5-8	TRBJ2-7	NA	11	NA	TGTGCCAGCAGCTTCAGTTACGAGCAGTACTTC	CASSFSYEQYF
TRBV2	TRBJ1-2	NA	14	NA	TGTGCCAGCAGTGAAGCTCGGCAGGGCTATGGCTACACCTTC	CASSEARQGYGYTF
TRBV7-9	TRBJ2-3	TRBD1	17	NA	TGTGCCAGCAGCCCAGGATTGGGACAGCCGAACACAGATACGCAGTATTTT	CASSPGLGQPNTDTQYF
TRBV5-1	TRBJ2-5	TRBD1	15	NA	TGCGCCAGCAGCTGGGACAGGGTTGGAGAAAAGACCCAGTACTTC	CASSWDRVGEKTQYF
TRBV6-5	TRBJ1-5	NA	14	NA	TGTGCCAGCAGACTGAGCCGCAGGGATCAGCCCCAGCATTTT	CASRLSRRDQPQHF
TRBV7-2	TRBJ1-2	NA	15	NA	TGTGCCAGCAGCCCGACCGGGACTGAGAACTATGGCTACACCTTC	CASSPTGTENYGYTF
TRBV5-6	TRBJ2-5	TRBD1	16	once	TGTGCCAGCAGCTTGTTGGGACAGGTAAACCAAGAGACCCAGTACTTC	CASSLLGQVNQETQYF
TRBV3-1/TRBV3-2	TRBJ2-7	NA	12	NA	TGTGCCAGCAGCCACAGGACCTACGAGCAGTACTTC	CASSHRTYEQYF
TRBV12-3/TRBV12-4	TRBJ2-7	NA	13	NA	TGTGCCAGCAGGGCTACAGGGCGGTACGAGCAGTACTTC	CASRATGRYEQYF
TRBV2	TRBJ1-2	NA	13	NA	TGTGCCAGCAGGGGCAGCTCGCGGGATGGCTACACCTTC	CASRGSSRDGYTF
TRBV12-3/TRBV12-4	TRBJ1-6	NA	12	NA	TGTGCCAGCAGTTCGGAGTACTCACCCCTCCACTTT	CASSSEYSPLHF
TRBV4-1	TRBJ2-7	NA	16	NA	TGCGCCAGCAGCCAAGATGAGGGTGGGGGACAATACGAGCAGTACTTC	CASSQDEGGGQYEQYF
TRBV6-2/TRBV6-3	TRBJ2-7	NA	14	NA	TGTGCCAGCAGTTACGGGCAGGGTTCCTACGAGCAGTACTTC	CASSYGQGSYEQYF
TRBV6-5	TRBJ1-1	TRBD1	15	NA	TGTGCCAGCACCCCGGGGACAGGGGCGAACACTGAAGCTTTCTTT	CASTPGTGANTEAFF
TRBV5-4	TRBJ2-2	TRBD2	15	NA	TGTGCCAGCAGCCCCGGACTAGCGAGCACCGGGGAGCTGTTTTTT	CASSPGLASTGELFF
TRBV19	TRBJ1-5	TRBD1	12	once	TGTGCCAGTAAGACAGGGGCACAGCCCCAGCATTTT	CASKTGAQPQHF
TRBV1	TRBJ2-2	NA	20	NA	TGCACCAGCAGCCAACCAAGGACTAGCGGGTTGGGGCCGAACACCGGGGAGCTGTTTTTT	CTSSQPRTSGLGPNTGELFF
TRBV6-1	TRBJ1-3	NA	14	NA	TGTGCCAGCAGTGATCGTTACTCTGGAAACACCATATATTTT	CASSDRYSGNTIYF
TRBV27	TRBJ1-6	TRBD1	15	NA	TGTGCCAGCAGGGGGGACACTCAGGGGGTGTTACCCCTCCACTTT	CASRGDTQGVLPLHF